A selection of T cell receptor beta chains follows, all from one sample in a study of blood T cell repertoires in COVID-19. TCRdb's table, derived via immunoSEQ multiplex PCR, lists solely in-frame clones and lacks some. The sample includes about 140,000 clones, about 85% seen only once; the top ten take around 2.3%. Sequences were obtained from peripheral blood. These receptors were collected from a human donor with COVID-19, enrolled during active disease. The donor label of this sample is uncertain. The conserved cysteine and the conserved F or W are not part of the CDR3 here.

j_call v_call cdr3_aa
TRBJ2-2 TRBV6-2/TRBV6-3 ASSHRRGKAGELF
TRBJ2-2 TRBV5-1 ASSLNSGGNTGELF
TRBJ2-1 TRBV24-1 ATSVAGGGEQF
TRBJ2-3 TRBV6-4 ASSETGGADTQY
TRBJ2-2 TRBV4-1 ASSPRDRSNTGELF
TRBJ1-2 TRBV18 ASSPSIGQNYGYT
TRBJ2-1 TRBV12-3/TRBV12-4 ASWREGHYEQF
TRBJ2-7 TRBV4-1 ASSQDPGRERSYEQY
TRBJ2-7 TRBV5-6 ASSFPRQAAGQY
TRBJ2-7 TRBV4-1 ASSRTGTGISYEQY
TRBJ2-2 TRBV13 ASSLPPGELF
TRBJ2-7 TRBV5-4 ASSPGTSGGPYEQY
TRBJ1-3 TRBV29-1 SVAMRRGDTIY
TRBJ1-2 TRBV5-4 ASSRAGGLNYGYT
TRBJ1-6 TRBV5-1 ASSWEGNDNSPLH
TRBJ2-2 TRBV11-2 ASSFRRVGGAFDTGELF